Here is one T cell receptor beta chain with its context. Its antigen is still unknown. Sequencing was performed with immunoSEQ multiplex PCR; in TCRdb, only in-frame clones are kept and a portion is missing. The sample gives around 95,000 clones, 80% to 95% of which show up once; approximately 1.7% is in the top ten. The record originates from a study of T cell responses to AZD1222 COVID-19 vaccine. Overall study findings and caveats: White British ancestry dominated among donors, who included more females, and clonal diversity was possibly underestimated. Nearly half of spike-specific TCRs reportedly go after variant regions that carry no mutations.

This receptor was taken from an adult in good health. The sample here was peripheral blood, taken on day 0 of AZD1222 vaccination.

Here the CDR3 DNA reads TGTGCCAGCAGCCCCGGGGACAGGGACAATCAGCCCCAGCATTTT. Protein product: CASSPGDRDNQPQHF. The chain is built from TRBV28 and TRBJ1-5, with 9 bases fitting TRBD1. The CDR3 sequence is 15 residues long. The germline V gene has CDR1 MDHEN and CDR2 SYDVKM. Trimming removed 6 bases from V and 3 bases from J; junction bases left unmatched: 6. The entire variable domain, with the rest obtained from reference TRBV28 and TRBJ1-5, is as follows: DVKVTQSSRYLVKRTGEKVFLECVQDMDHENMFWYRQDPGLGLRLIYFSYDVKMKEKGDIPEGYSVSREKKERFSLILESASTNQTSMYLCASSPGDRDNQPQHFGDGTRLSIL.